The rows below give T cell receptor beta chains drawn from one sample of a study of response to subunit inactivated influenza vaccine. TCRdb re-derived calls from the RT-PCR reads in MiXCR, one entry per CDR3 protein. The data show more than 250,000 distinct CDR3 sequences, with less than 25% seen just once and roughly 10% held by the top ten. The source material was PBMCs from blood, sampled about 20 months after vaccination. The receptors originated from a man in his fifties or sixties who received an inactivated influenza vaccine. Each CDR3 is given with its conserved first and last residue. A D gene is named only where the DNA matches it firmly. Clone size is stated in some rows and not others, as once, few, many or a class when expanded.

TRBV5-4	.	.	TRBJ2-1	TGTGCCAGCAGCTTGGAGGCAGGGAGGCAGTTCTTC	CASSLEAGRQFF
TRBV24-1	.	.	TRBJ2-5	TGTGCCACCAGTGAAAGGGTACGGGAGACCCAGTACTTC	CATSERVRETQYF
TRBV7-2	.	many	TRBJ1-5	TGTGCCAGCAGCTTGTCAGCACTGTCCAATCAGCCCCAGCATTTT	CASSLSALSNQPQHF
TRBV2	.	.	TRBJ1-5	TGTGCCAGCATGGGGTTCCAGGGTAGCAATCAGCCCCAGCATTTT	CASMGFQGSNQPQHF
TRBV12-3/TRBV12-4	TRBD1	.	TRBJ1-2	TGTGCCAGCAGTCCGGGTGGGACAGGCTACTACACCTTC	CASSPGGTGYYTF
TRBV2	.	many	TRBJ1-6	TGTGCCAGCAGCGCTGACGGCTATAATTCACCCCTCCACTTT	CASSADGYNSPLHF
TRBV24-1	TRBD2	.	TRBJ2-2	TGTGCCACCAGTGATCGACTAGCGGGAGGGTCCGGGGAGCTGTTTTTT	CATSDRLAGGSGELFF
TRBV20-1	TRBD1	many	TRBJ1-1	TGCAGTGCCCCGACAGGGGCATCGAACACTGAAGCTTTCTTT	CSAPTGASNTEAFF
TRBV20-1	.	once	TRBJ2-3	TGCAGTGCTAGAGGTCCGGACTGGGGGACAGATACGCAGTATTTT	CSARGPDWGTDTQYF
TRBV7-9	.	few	TRBJ1-4	TGTGCCAGCAGCTTGGGGGGGAGACTGTTTTTT	CASSLGGRLFF
TRBV6-1	.	.	TRBJ1-2	TGTGCCAGCAGTCGCCAAGGGGTGCTCCCCTATGGCTACACCTTC	CASSRQGVLPYGYTF
TRBV10-3	TRBD2	.	TRBJ2-3	TGTGCCATCAGAGCCCGGGTTACTAGCGGGACAACAGATACGCAGTATTTT	CAIRARVTSGTTDTQYF
TRBV11-1	TRBD2	.	TRBJ2-3	TGTGCCAGCAGCACGTCCACCGGGACTAGCGGCCCCCACCGCACAGATACGCAGTATTTT	CASSTSTGTSGPHRTDTQYF
TRBV15	TRBD2	few	TRBJ2-2	TGTGCCACCAGCAGAGGCGGGGGGAACACCGGGGAGCTGTTTTTT	CATSRGGGNTGELFF
TRBV7-9	.	many	TRBJ1-6	TGTGCCAGCAGCTTACTCCGGACTAATTCACCCCTCCACTTT	CASSLLRTNSPLHF
TRBV24-1	.	.	TRBJ2-2	TGTGCCACCAGTGGGGCAGGGAGAGTCGGGGAGCTGTTTTTT	CATSGAGRVGELFF
TRBV10-3	TRBD1	few	TRBJ1-1	TGTGCCATCATGACAGGGGCTTCCGAAGCTTTCTTT	CAIMTGASEAFF
TRBV5-1	TRBD2	few	TRBJ2-3	TGCGCCAGCAGCTTGGAGGTGACTAGCGGGAGTTGGACAGATACGCAGTATTTT	CASSLEVTSGSWTDTQYF
TRBV6-2/TRBV6-3	.	many	TRBJ2-7	TGTGCCAGCAGTTACACCCTGGGATGGGGCTCCGAGCAGTACTTC	CASSYTLGWGSEQYF
TRBV4-2	TRBD2	few	TRBJ2-3	TGTGCCAGCAGCCAAGGTCTAGCGGGGACCACAGATACGCAGTATTTT	CASSQGLAGTTDTQYF
TRBV20-1	TRBD1	.	TRBJ2-3	TGCAGTGCTAGAGATCGGACAGGGACCCCAGATACGCAGTATTTT	CSARDRTGTPDTQYF
TRBV20-1	.	.	TRBJ1-5	TGCAGTGCTAGTATGGGGAATCAGCCCCAGCATTTT	CSASMGNQPQHF
TRBV20-1	.	few	TRBJ2-1	TGCAGTACTACTAGTGTAAATGAGCAGTTCTTC	CSTTSVNEQFF
TRBV19	TRBD1	many	TRBJ1-5	TGTGCCAGTAGTACGACAGGGGGCGGCAATCAGCCCCAGCATTTT	CASSTTGGGNQPQHF
TRBV19	TRBD1	many	TRBJ1-5	TGTGCCAGTAGCAGAGAACAGGGGGCTGGCAATCAGCCCCAGCATTTT	CASSREQGAGNQPQHF
TRBV24-1	TRBD1	.	TRBJ2-1	TGTGCCACCAGCGGACAGGGGGATTACAATGAGCAGTTCTTC	CATSGQGDYNEQFF